This passage covers 9 T cell receptor beta chains from one sample sequenced in a study of T cell changes during pregnancy in multiple sclerosis. Sequencing was performed with immunoSEQ multiplex PCR; in TCRdb, only in-frame clones are kept and a portion is missing. Of some 27,000 clones listed, 89% are singletons. Sequencing used CD4+ T cells from peripheral blood mononuclear cells, obtained in the second trimester of pregnancy. Receptor source: a female donor with multiple sclerosis, enrolled in a pregnancy study.

The DNA of the CDR3 is TGTGCCTGGAGGGGACAGGGGAGGTACGAGCAGTACTTC. Its protein is CAWRGQGRYEQYF. This chain uses TRBV30 with TRBJ2-7; 10 bases fit TRBD1. The CDR3 covers 13 residues. The germline CDR1 and CDR2 sequences are GTSNPN and SVGIG (reference sequence). V lost 3 bases and J lost 4; bases outside the gene matches: 3. Supplemented by reference TRBV30 and TRBJ2-7, the full variable domain reads SQTIHQWPATLVQPVGSPLSLECTVEGTSNPNLYWYRQAAGRGLQLLFYSVGIGQISSEVPQNLSASRPQDRQFILSSKKLLLSDSGFYLCAWRGQGRYEQYFGPGTRLTVT.

The V gene is TRBV7-3, the J gene TRBJ1-4, with D hard to call. V gave up 1 base and J gave up 2 bases, with 14 bases separating them. The CDR3 covers 17 residues. Germline assignment: CDR1 SGHTA and CDR2 FQGTGA. Written as DNA, the CDR3 is TGTGCCAGCAGCTTAAAATCTTTAATGTTCACTAATGAAAAACTGTTTTTT. Residues: CASSLKSLMFTNEKLFF. The full variable domain, its missing parts supplied by reference TRBV7-3 and TRBJ1-4, is GAGVSQTPSNKVTEKGKYVELRCDPISGHTALYWYRQSLGQGPEFLIYFQGTGAADDSGLPNDRFFAVRPEGSVSTLKIQRTERGDSAVYLCASSLKSLMFTNEKLFFGSGTQLSVL.

The chain carries TRBV9 and TRBJ2-5; TRBD2 is a possible D gene (5 bases). Germline V CDR1 and CDR2: SGDLS, YYNGEE. V was cut by 4 bases and J by 4 bases, with 17 bases left in between. The CDR3 extends over 15 amino acids. DNA for the CDR3: TGTGCCAGCAGCCCCCGGACTCTTCTGGGAGAGACCCAGTACTTC. Residues: CASSPRTLLGETQYF.

V usage is TRBV11-3 and J usage is TRBJ2-1; TRBD2 might be the D (6 bases). The germline V gene has CDR1 SGHNT and CDR2 YENEEA. There are 14 residues in the CDR3. The germline V and J ends were trimmed by 4 bases and 2 bases, with 9 bases remaining between them. CDR3 DNA: TGTGCCAGCAGCTCGACGGGGGCCTACAATGAGCAGTTCTTC. Its protein product is CASSSTGAYNEQFF.

V usage is TRBV4-1 and J usage is TRBJ2-3; 13 positions match TRBD2. Germline CDR1 and CDR2: MGHRA and YSYEKL. The CDR3 consists of 14 residues. The ends lost 7 bases at V and 4 bases at J; junction bases unmatched: 2. This chain's CDR3 is CASTLAGGPDTQYF. DNA of the CDR3: TGCGCCAGCACACTAGCGGGGGGGCCAGATACGCAGTATTTT.

V is TRBV7-3 and J is TRBJ2-3; 8 bases line up with TRBD2. Trimming removed 5 bases from V and 0 bases from J; junction bases left unmatched: 1. The CDR3 loop spans 14 amino acids. CDR1 and CDR2 (germline): SGHTA, FQGTGA. This chain's CDR3 is CASSPSGSTDTQYF. The CDR3 coding sequence is TGTGCCAGCAGCCCTAGCGGGAGCACAGATACGCAGTATTTT.

This clone was found a few times. The chain employs TRBV19 and TRBJ2-3, with 9 nucleotides matching TRBD1. J was trimmed by 4 bases and V by 7 bases; bases with no gene match: 12. The CDR3 covers 16 residues. Looked up from germline, CDR1 is LNHDA and CDR2 is SQIVND (reference sequence). Here the CDR3 reads CASTPGGQGRADTQYF. The CDR3 DNA reads as TGTGCCAGTACCCCCGGGGGACAGGGAAGGGCAGATACGCAGTATTTT.

The chain combines TRBV30 with TRBJ2-7, with a possible D match to TRBD2 (6 bases). The V end lost 0 bases, the J end lost 5 bases, and 17 bases lay between the germline ends. The CDR3 sequence is 15 residues long. Germline values: CDR1 GTSNPN, CDR2 SVGIG (reference sequence). DNA for the CDR3: TGTGCCTGGAGTGTGTGGAGGGGAGTAGGAGACGAGCAGTACTTC. Translating it yields CAWSVWRGVGDEQYF.

This clone was picked up one time. The chain has TRBV4-2 and TRBJ2-5, with TRBD1 matching 10 bases. Germline-derived CDR1 and CDR2 are LGHNA and YNFKEQ. V trimming: 1 base; J trimming: 5 bases; junction bases outside the gene matches: 10. The CDR3 is made up of 17 amino acids. CDR3 loop: CASSQGQSTGGRETQYF. CDR3 in DNA: TGTGCCAGCAGCCAAGGGCAATCGACAGGGGGCCGTGAGACCCAGTACTTC.